The rows below give T cell receptor beta chains drawn from one sample of a study of T cells in Graves' hyperthyroidism and ophthalmopathy. TCRdb used MiXCR to reprocess the multiplex PCR reads, holding one entry per CDR3 protein. The table lists hundreds of thousands of distinct CDR3 sequences, about 14% of them singletons. Material for sequencing was blood. The receptors here all came from a woman in her thirties or forties with Graves' ophthalmopathy. The CDR3 runs from the conserved cysteine through the conserved F or W. A D gene is named only where the DNA matches it firmly. Only some rows state a clone size, as once, few, many or a class for expanded clones.

cdr3_length d_call clone_size j_call v_call cdr3_nt cdr3_aa
13 TRBD1 many TRBJ2-5 TRBV12-3/TRBV12-4 TGTGCCAGCAGTTTCCAGGGGGCCGAGACCCAGTACTTC CASSFQGAETQYF
16 TRBD1 - TRBJ1-3 TRBV19 TGTGCCAGTAGTACAACAGGGGGCACTGGCGGAAACACCATATATTTT CASSTTGGTGGNTIYF
15 TRBD1 many TRBJ1-1 TRBV6-2/TRBV6-3 TGTGCCAGCAGGCCATCGTCCCGGGACAGGGTGGAAGCTTTCTTT CASRPSSRDRVEAFF
14 - few TRBJ1-3 TRBV30 TGTGCCTGGAATAGATTCGGCTCTGGAAACACCATATATTTT CAWNRFGSGNTIYF
13 - many TRBJ2-2 TRBV7-2 TGTGCCAGCAGCTTAGGGTTCACCGGGGAGCTGTTTTTT CASSLGFTGELFF
13 - many TRBJ1-2 TRBV12-3/TRBV12-4 TGTGCCAGCAGTGTTGGCAGAAACTATGGCTACACCTTC CASSVGRNYGYTF
14 - many TRBJ2-5 TRBV11-2 TGTGCCAGCAGCTTAGTTGGGGGCCGGGAGACCCAGTACTTC CASSLVGGRETQYF
16 TRBD2 many TRBJ2-7 TRBV6-1 TGTGCCAGCAGTGAATCGCCTAGCGGGAGGCACTACGAGCAGTACTTC CASSESPSGRHYEQYF
14 - many TRBJ1-2 TRBV12-5 TGTGCTAGTGGTCGAGGTGGGACTAACTATGGCTACACCTTC CASGRGGTNYGYTF
15 - - TRBJ1-1 TRBV18 TGTGCCAGCTCACCGTACGTAAAGAGGGACACTGAAGCTTTCTTT CASSPYVKRDTEAFF
15 TRBD1 few TRBJ1-5 TRBV27 TGTGCCAGCAGTCTAGACAGGGGGGCTTCGCAGCCCCAGCATTTT CASSLDRGASQPQHF
15 - few TRBJ2-7 TRBV11-2 TGTGCCAGCAGCTTAGAAACAGGGTTAATCTACGAGCAGTACTTC CASSLETGLIYEQYF